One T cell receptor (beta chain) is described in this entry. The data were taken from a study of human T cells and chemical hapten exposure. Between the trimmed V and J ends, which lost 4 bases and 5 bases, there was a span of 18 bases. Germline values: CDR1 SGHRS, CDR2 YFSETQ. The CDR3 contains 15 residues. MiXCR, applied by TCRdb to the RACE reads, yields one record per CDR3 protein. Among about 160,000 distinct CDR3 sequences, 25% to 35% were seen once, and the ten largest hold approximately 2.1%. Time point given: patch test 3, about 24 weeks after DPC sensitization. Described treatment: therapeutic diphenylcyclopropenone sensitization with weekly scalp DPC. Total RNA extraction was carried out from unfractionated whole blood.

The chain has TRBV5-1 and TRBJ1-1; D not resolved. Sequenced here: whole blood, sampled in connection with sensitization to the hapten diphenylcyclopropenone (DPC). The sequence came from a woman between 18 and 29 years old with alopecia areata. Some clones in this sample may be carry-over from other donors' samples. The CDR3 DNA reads TGCGCCAGCAGCCCCGGGATCGGGGAACGAACTGAAGCTTTCTTT. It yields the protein CASSPGIGERTEAFF. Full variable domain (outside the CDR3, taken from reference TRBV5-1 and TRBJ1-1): KAGVTQTPRYLIKTRGQQVTLSCSPISGHRSVSWYQQTPGQGLQFLFEYFSETQRNKGNFPGRFSGRQFSNSRSEMNVSTLELGDSALYLCASSPGIGERTEAFFGQGTRLTVV.